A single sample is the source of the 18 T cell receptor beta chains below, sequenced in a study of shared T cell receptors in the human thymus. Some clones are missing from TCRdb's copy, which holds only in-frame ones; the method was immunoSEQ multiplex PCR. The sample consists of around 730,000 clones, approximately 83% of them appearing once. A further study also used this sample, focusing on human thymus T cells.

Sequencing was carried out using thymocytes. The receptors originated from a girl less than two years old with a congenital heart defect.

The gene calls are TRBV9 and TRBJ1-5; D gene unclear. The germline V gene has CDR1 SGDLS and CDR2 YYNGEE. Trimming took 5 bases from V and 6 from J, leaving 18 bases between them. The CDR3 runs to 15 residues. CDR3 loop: CASSPRSGAGQPQHF. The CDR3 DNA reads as TGTGCCAGCAGTCCTCGTAGCGGCGCCGGTCAGCCCCAGCATTTT.

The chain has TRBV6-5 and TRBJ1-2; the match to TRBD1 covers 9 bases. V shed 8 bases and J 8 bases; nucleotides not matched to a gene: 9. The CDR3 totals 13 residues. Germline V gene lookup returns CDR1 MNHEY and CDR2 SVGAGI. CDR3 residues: CASGPNRGPGYTF. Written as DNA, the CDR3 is TGTGCCAGCGGCCCAAACAGGGGGCCCGGCTACACCTTC.

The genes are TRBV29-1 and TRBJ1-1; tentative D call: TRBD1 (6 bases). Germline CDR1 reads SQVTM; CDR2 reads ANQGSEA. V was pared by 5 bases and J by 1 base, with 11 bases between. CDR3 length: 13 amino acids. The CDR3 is CSVFGTQNTEAFF. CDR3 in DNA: TGCAGCGTTTTCGGGACACAGAACACTGAAGCTTTCTTT.

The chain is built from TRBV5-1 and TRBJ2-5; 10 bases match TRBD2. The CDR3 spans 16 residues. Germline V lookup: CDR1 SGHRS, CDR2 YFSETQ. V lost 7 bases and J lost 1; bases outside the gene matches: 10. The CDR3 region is CASRLAGEVGQETQYF. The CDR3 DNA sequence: TGCGCCAGCCGCCTAGCGGGGGAAGTGGGCCAAGAGACCCAGTACTTC.

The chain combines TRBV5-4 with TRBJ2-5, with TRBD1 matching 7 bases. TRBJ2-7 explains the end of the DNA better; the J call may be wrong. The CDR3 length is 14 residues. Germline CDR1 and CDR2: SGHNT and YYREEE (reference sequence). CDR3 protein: CASSTNRTGYEQYF. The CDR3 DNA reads TGTGCCAGCAGCACTAACCGGACAGGTTACGAGCAGTACTTC.

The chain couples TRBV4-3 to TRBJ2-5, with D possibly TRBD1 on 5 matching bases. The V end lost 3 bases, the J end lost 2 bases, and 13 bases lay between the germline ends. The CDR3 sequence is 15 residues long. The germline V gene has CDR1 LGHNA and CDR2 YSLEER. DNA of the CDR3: TGCGCCAGCAGCCAGGGGCACGTCTTACAAGAGACCCAGTACTTC. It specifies CASSQGHVLQETQYF.

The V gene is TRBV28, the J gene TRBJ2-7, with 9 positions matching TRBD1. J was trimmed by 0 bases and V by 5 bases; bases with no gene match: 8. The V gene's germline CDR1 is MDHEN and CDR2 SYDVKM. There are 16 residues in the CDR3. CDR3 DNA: TGTGCCAGCAGTCCTAACCGGGACAGGGCCTCCTACGAGCAGTACTTC. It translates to CASSPNRDRASYEQYF.

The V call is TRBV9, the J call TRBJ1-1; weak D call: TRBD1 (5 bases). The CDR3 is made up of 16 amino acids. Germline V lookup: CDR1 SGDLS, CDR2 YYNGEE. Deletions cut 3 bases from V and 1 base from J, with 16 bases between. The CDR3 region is CASSDQDDGGNTEAFF. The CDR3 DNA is TGTGCCAGCAGCGACCAGGACGACGGGGGGAACACTGAAGCTTTCTTT.

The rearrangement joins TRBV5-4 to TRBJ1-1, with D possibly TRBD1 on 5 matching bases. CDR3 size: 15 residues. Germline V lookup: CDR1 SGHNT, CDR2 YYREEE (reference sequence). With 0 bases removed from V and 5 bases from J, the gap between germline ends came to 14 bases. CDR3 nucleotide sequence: TGTGCCAGCAGCTTGGAGAGGGGCGGGGGGACTGAAGCTTTCTTT. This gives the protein CASSLERGGGTEAFF. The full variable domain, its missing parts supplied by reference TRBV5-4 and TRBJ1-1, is ETGVTQSPTHLIKTRGQQVTLRCSSQSGHNTVSWYQQALGQGPQFIFQYYREEENGRGNFPPRFSGLQFPNYSSELNVNALELDDSALYLCASSLERGGGTEAFFGQGTRLTVV.

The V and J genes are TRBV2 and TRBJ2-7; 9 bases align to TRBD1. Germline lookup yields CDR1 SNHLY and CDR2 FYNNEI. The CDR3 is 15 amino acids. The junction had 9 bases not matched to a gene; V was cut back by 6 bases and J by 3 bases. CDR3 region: CASRLQGARVYEQYF. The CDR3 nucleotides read TGTGCCAGCAGATTACAGGGGGCGCGTGTCTACGAGCAGTACTTC. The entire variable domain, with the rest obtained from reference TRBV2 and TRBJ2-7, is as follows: EPEVTQTPSHQVTQMGQEVILRCVPISNHLYFYWYRQILGQKVEFLVSFYNNEISEKSEIFDDQFSVERPDGSNFTLKIRSTKLEDSAMYFCASRLQGARVYEQYFGPGTRLTVT.

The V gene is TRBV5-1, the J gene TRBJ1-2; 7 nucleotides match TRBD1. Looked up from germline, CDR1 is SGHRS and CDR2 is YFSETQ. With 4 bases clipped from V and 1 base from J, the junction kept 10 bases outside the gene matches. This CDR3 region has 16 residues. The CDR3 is CASSLRPGQINYGYTF. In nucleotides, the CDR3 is TGCGCCAGCAGCCTACGCCCGGGACAGATTAACTATGGCTACACCTTC.

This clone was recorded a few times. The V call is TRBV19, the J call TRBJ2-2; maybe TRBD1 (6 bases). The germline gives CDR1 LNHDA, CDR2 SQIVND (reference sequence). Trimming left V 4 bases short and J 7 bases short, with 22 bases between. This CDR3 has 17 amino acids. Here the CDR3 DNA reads TGTGCCAGTAGTACCGACCGGACAGCCGAAGAGGACGGGGAGCTGTTTTTT. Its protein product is CASSTDRTAEEDGELFF.

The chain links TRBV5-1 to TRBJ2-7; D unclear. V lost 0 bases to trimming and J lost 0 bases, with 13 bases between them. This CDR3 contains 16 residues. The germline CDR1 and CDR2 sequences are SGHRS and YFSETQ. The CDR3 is CASSLVSAPSSYEQYF. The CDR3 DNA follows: TGCGCCAGCAGCTTGGTGTCCGCACCGAGCTCCTACGAGCAGTACTTC.

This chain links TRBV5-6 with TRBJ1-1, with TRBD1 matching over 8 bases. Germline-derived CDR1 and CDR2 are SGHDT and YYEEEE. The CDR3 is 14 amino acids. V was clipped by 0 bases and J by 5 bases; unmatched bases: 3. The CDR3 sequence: CASSLETGDTEAFF. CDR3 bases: TGTGCCAGCAGCTTGGAGACAGGGGATACTGAAGCTTTCTTT.

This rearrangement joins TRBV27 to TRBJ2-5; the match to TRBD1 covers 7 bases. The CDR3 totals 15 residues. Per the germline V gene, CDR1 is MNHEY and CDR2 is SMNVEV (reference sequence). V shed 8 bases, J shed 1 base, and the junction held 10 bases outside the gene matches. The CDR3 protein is CASEDLRDSQETQYF. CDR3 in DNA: TGTGCCAGCGAGGACCTCCGGGACAGCCAAGAGACCCAGTACTTC.

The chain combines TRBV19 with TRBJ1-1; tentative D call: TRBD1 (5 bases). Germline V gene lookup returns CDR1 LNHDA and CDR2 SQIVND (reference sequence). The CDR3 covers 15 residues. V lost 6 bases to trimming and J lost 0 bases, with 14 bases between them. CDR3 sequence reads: CASRVRQTLNTEAFF. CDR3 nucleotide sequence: TGTGCCAGTAGAGTTAGACAGACTCTGAACACTGAAGCTTTCTTT.

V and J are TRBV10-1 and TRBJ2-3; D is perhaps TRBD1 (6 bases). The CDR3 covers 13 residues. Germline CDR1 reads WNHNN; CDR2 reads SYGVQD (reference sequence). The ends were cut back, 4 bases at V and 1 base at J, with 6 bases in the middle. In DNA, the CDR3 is TGCGCCAGCAGTGGGACAGGCACAGATACGCAGTATTTT. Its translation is CASSGTGTDTQYF.

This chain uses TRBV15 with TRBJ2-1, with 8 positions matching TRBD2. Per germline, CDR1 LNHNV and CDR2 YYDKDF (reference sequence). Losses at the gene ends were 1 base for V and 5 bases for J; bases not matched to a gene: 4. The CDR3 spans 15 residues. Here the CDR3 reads CATSRAGGGNNEQFF. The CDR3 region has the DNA TGTGCCACCAGCAGAGCTGGCGGGGGGAACAATGAGCAGTTCTTC.